The 28 T cell receptor beta chains below all came from one sample that was sequenced in a study of patients and donors after allogeneic stem cell transplantation. TCRdb processed the RT-PCR reads anew with MiXCR; each CDR3 protein has one entry. The data hold some 960,000 distinct CDR3 sequences, with roughly 18% observed a single time. Sequences were obtained from blood, either unsorted or a sorted T cell fraction (not recorded which). Receptor source: a human donor who was either an allogeneic HSCT recipient or a stem cell or donor lymphocyte infusion donor (not recorded which). It is not recorded whose cells these are; they may come from a transplant donor.

There are a few counts of this clonotype. The genes are TRBV27 and TRBJ2-3, with TRBD1 as a possible D gene (6 bases). V lost 8 bases, J lost 4 bases, and 19 bases lay in between. The CDR3 has 15 amino acids. The germline gives CDR1 MNHEY, CDR2 SMNVEV (reference sequence). The CDR3 is CASPPPGALPDTQYF. As DNA, the CDR3 is TGTGCCAGCCCCCCCCCAGGGGCCCTCCCAGATACGCAGTATTTT.

This clonotype was observed at least ten times. This sequence joins TRBV5-1 and TRBJ2-3; D remains ambiguous. CDR3 length: 14 residues. V gave up 2 bases and J gave up 3 bases, with 10 bases separating them. CDR1 and CDR2 from the germline V gene are SGHRS and YFSETQ. Written as DNA, the CDR3 is TGCGCCAGCAGCTTTAGGCAATCGACAGATACGCAGTATTTT. Amino acid sequence: CASSFRQSTDTQYF.

This chain uses TRBV12-3 or TRBV12-4 with TRBJ1-4, with D possibly matching TRBD1 (5 bases). This CDR3 is 15 amino acids long. Trimming took off 2 bases at V and 5 bases at J, with 12 bases between the two ends. In nucleotides, the CDR3 is TGTGCCAGCAGTTTATTCAGGGAGGGGAATGAAAAACTGTTTTTT. Its translation: CASSLFREGNEKLFF.

This chain links TRBV10-3 with TRBJ1-1, with a weak D call TRBD1 (5 bases). With 4 bases removed from V and 5 bases from J, the gap between germline ends came to 11 bases. This CDR3 has 13 amino acids. Germline CDR1 is ENHRY and CDR2 is SYGVKD. The CDR3 bases are TGTGCCATCAGTGGGATCGGGGGTACTGAAGCTTTCTTT. This gives the protein CAISGIGGTEAFF.

V gene TRBV30 combines with J gene TRBJ2-7, with TRBD1 matching over 10 bases. After removal of 4 bases from V and 7 bases from J, the junction contained 1 base not matched to a gene. The germline gives CDR1 GTSNPN, CDR2 SVGIG (reference sequence). There are 11 residues in the CDR3. CDR3 in DNA: TGTGCCTGGATGGGACAGGGGGAGCAGTACTTC. It encodes CAWMGQGEQYF.

V gene TRBV27 combines with J gene TRBJ2-5, with 13 bases matching TRBD2. The CDR3 totals 16 residues. The V gene's germline CDR1 is MNHEY and CDR2 SMNVEV (reference sequence). V was clipped by 1 base and J by 4 bases; unmatched bases: 3. For the CDR3, the DNA is TGTGCCAGCAGTTTATTAGGACTAGCGGGAGCAGAGACCCAGTACTTC. Protein: CASSLLGLAGAETQYF.

This clonotype appeared once. CDR3 in amino acids: CSARVSGQTGRGYTF. CDR3 nucleotide sequence: TGCAGTGCTAGAGTTTCCGGACAAACGGGACGTGGCTACACCTTC. The V gene is TRBV20-1, the J gene TRBJ1-2; D is perhaps TRBD1 (5 bases). The CDR3 totals 15 residues. The V gene lost 1 base and the J gene lost 7 bases, with 19 bases spanning the gap. The germline V gene has CDR1 DFQATT and CDR2 SNEGSKA (reference sequence).

The chain recombines TRBV6-2 or TRBV6-3 with TRBJ1-5, with a possible D match to TRBD1 (6 bases). Germline-derived CDR1 and CDR2 are MNHEY and SVGEGT. This CDR3 comprises 15 residues. The ends were cut back, 2 bases at V and 6 bases at J, with 14 bases in the middle. CDR3 loop: CASSYPPRGFQPQHF. CDR3 bases: TGTGCCAGCAGTTACCCTCCCAGGGGCTTTCAGCCCCAGCATTTT.

This clonotype was recorded once. V is TRBV7-2 and J is TRBJ2-7; 8 nucleotides line up with TRBD2. From germline, CDR1 is SGHTA and CDR2 FQGNSA. With 1 base clipped from V and 4 bases from J, the junction kept 9 bases outside the gene matches. There are 16 residues in the CDR3. The CDR3 DNA sequence: TGTGCCAGCAGCTTAGGGTGGTCGGGAGGGCGTTACGAGCAGTACTTC. It translates to CASSLGWSGGRYEQYF. Based on the CDR3 plus reference TRBV7-2 and TRBJ2-7, the full variable domain is GAGVSQSPSNKVTEKGKDVELRCDPISGHTALYWYRQSLGQGLEFLIYFQGNSAPDKSGLPSDRFSAERTGGSVSTLTIQRTQQEDSAVYLCASSLGWSGGRYEQYFGPGTRLTVT.

Written as DNA, the CDR3 is TGTGCCAGCAGTTTTGGTGTTGACAGTGCCTACGAGCAGTACTTC. Protein: CASSFGVDSAYEQYF. The chain combines TRBV12-3 or TRBV12-4 with TRBJ2-7; the D gene is possibly TRBD1 (5 bases). The CDR3 length is 15 residues. The V end was cut by 3 bases, the J end by 2 bases, with 14 bases between.

CDR3 amino acids: CASSRSSRSYEQYF. The CDR3 DNA reads TGTGCCAGCAGCCGCTCAAGTCGGAGCTACGAGCAGTACTTC. The chain employs TRBV3-1 and TRBJ2-7, with D uncertain. This CDR3 spans 14 amino acids. V lost 4 bases and J 3 bases, leaving 13 bases between the germline ends. Germline V gene sequence: CDR1 LGHDT, CDR2 YNNKEL (reference sequence).

This clonotype was observed many times. The rearrangement links TRBV5-1 to TRBJ2-5; D is ambiguous. The germline gives CDR1 SGHRS, CDR2 YFSETQ. V was cut by 0 bases and J by 2 bases, with 8 bases left in between. The CDR3 spans 14 residues. The DNA of the CDR3 is TGCGCCAGCAGCTTGGGACTGCAACAAGAGACCCAGTACTTC. Translating gives CASSLGLQQETQYF.

Regarding this clonotype: The final CDR3 position lacks the conserved phenylalanine or tryptophan, pointing to a likely read error. The CDR3 coding sequence is TGCAGCGTTCGCGGGAGGGTTCGGAATGAGCAGTTCCTC. Protein: CSVRGRVRNEQFL. The chain carries TRBV29-1 and TRBJ2-1; 9 bases fit TRBD2. The V gene end was trimmed by 5 bases and the J gene end by 7 bases; junction bases not matched to a gene: 6. CDR1 is SQVTM and CDR2 is ANQGSEA in the germline V gene. The CDR3 runs 13 residues.

The chain uses TRBV29-1 and TRBJ1-2; a weak D match, TRBD1 (6 bases). Germline V gene lookup returns CDR1 SQVTM and CDR2 ANQGSEA. Trimming left V 7 bases short and J 2 bases short, with 17 bases between. CDR3 length equals 14 residues. The CDR3 region is CSALGEDSNYGYTF. The DNA of the CDR3 is TGCAGCGCCCTAGGGGAGGACAGCAACTATGGCTACACCTTC.

The chain has TRBV2 and TRBJ1-1; maybe TRBD1 (6 bases). CDR3 size: 15 residues. Germline-derived CDR1 and CDR2 are SNHLY and FYNNEI. Trimming removed 4 bases from V and 5 bases from J, with 17 bases in between. For the CDR3, the DNA is TGTGCCAGCAGTGCAATTGGGGGCGCAGGGACTGAAGCTTTCTTT. It specifies CASSAIGGAGTEAFF.

There are many counts of this clonotype. This chain joins TRBV10-3 and TRBJ2-5; 12 bases match TRBD2. There are 16 residues in the CDR3. V lost 5 bases and J lost 4; bases outside the gene matches: 8. Germline V gives CDR1 ENHRY, CDR2 SYGVKD. CDR3: CAISPRLAGETETQYF. CDR3 sequence (DNA): TGTGCCATCAGTCCAAGACTAGCGGGGGAAACAGAGACCCAGTACTTC.

In DNA, the CDR3 is TGTGCCAGCAGCGCAGGGGACAGGGGAAGCTACGAGCAGTACTTC. This gives the protein CASSAGDRGSYEQYF. The chain joins TRBV14 to TRBJ2-7; 10 nucleotides match TRBD1. Germline V gives CDR1 SGHDN, CDR2 FVKESK. J was trimmed by 3 bases and V by 5 bases; bases with no gene match: 7. This CDR3 region has 15 residues.

The chain couples TRBV4-2 to TRBJ2-1, with TRBD2 matching 12 bases. There are 17 residues in the CDR3. Germline values: CDR1 LGHNA, CDR2 YNFKEQ. The V gene end was trimmed by 3 bases and the J gene end by 6 bases; junction bases not matched to a gene: 9. CDR3 region: CASSHLTPTSGGNEQFF. The CDR3 region has the DNA TGTGCCAGCAGCCATCTTACTCCGACTAGCGGGGGCAATGAGCAGTTCTTC.

Only a few counts were recorded for this clonotype. The rearrangement links TRBV7-2 to TRBJ2-3, with 9 bases matching TRBD2. The CDR3 covers 16 residues. CDR1 is SGHTA and CDR2 is FQGNSA in the germline V gene. V lost 5 bases to trimming and J lost 2 bases; unmatched junction nucleotides: 8. This chain's CDR3 is CASSLRAGGYTDTQYF. DNA for the CDR3: TGTGCCAGCAGCCTCAGGGCGGGAGGGTACACAGATACGCAGTATTTT.

This clonotype has ten or more counts. V gene TRBV4-2 combines with J gene TRBJ2-1, with a weak D call TRBD2 (6 bases). The CDR3 totals 13 residues. The V gene's germline CDR1 is LGHNA and CDR2 YNFKEQ. Trimming took off 2 bases at V and 10 bases at J, with 12 bases between the two ends. This chain's CDR3 is CASSQNGAGEQFF. DNA for the CDR3: TGTGCCAGCAGCCAAAATGGGGCGGGGGAGCAGTTCTTC.

This clonotype was picked up a small number of times. The J gene is TRBJ2-1, the V gene TRBV20-1; D uncertain. The CDR3 spans 13 residues. V gave up 5 bases and J gave up 0 bases, with 8 bases separating them. The germline V gene encodes CDR1 DFQATT and CDR2 SNEGSKA (reference sequence). DNA of the CDR3: TGCAGTGCTTTTTTCCGCTCCTACAATGAGCAGTTCTTC. It translates to CSAFFRSYNEQFF.

This clonotype has more than one count but fewer than ten. The chain links TRBV20-1 to TRBJ2-1; TRBD1 agrees at 7 bases. The CDR3 extends over 12 amino acids. The germline CDR1 and CDR2 sequences are DFQATT and SNEGSKA (reference sequence). Trimming removed 6 bases from V and 6 bases from J; junction bases left unmatched: 5. The CDR3 coding sequence is TGCAGTGCCCCTGGGACAGCCAATGAGCAGTTCTTC. Encoded protein: CSAPGTANEQFF.

The rearrangement joins TRBV9 to TRBJ2-1; possibly TRBD1 or TRBD2 for D (6 bases each). V lost 1 base and J 9 bases, leaving 29 bases between the germline ends. Per germline, CDR1 SGDLS and CDR2 YYNGEE. The CDR3 length is 19 residues. CDR3 in amino acids: CASSVNTVGAGKAQGEQFF. For the CDR3, the DNA is TGTGCCAGCAGCGTAAATACAGTTGGGGCGGGGAAGGCACAGGGTGAGCAGTTCTTC.

The chain joins TRBV29-1 to TRBJ2-7; 10 bases match TRBD1. The J segment lost 0 bases and the V segment lost 7 bases, leaving 6 bases of the junction unmatched. The CDR3 runs 14 residues. CDR1 and CDR2 (germline): SQVTM, ANQGSEA. In nucleotides, the CDR3 is TGCAGCGGCAGGACAGGGGGGATCTCCTACGAGCAGTACTTC. Protein sequence: CSGRTGGISYEQYF.

The chain employs TRBV9 and TRBJ2-5; D is possibly TRBD2 (6 bases). This CDR3 comprises 16 residues. Germline lookup yields CDR1 SGDLS and CDR2 YYNGEE. The V gene lost 3 bases and the J gene lost 0 bases, with 15 bases spanning the gap. CDR3 sequence reads: CASSARGTPYQETQYF. The CDR3 DNA reads TGTGCCAGCAGCGCCCGCGGGACTCCCTACCAAGAGACCCAGTACTTC.

This clonotype was detected once. The V gene is TRBV6-2 or TRBV6-3, the J gene TRBJ2-1; tentatively, D is TRBD2 (6 bases). CDR1 and CDR2 (germline): MNHEY, SVGEGT. V was clipped by 4 bases and J by 6 bases, with 13 bases between them. The CDR3 is 14 amino acids. CDR3 protein: CASSFLVGGNEQFF. The CDR3, as DNA: TGTGCCAGCAGTTTCCTCGTCGGGGGCAATGAGCAGTTCTTC.

The chain is built from TRBV20-1 and TRBJ2-7; perhaps D is TRBD1 or TRBD2 (5 bases each). The CDR3 extends over 14 amino acids. The V and J ends lost 3 bases and 3 bases respectively, with 15 bases between them. In germline, CDR1 is DFQATT, CDR2 SNEGSKA (reference sequence). The CDR3 spells CSASRDRSFYEQYF. The CDR3 coding sequence is TGCAGTGCTAGCAGGGACCGTTCATTCTACGAGCAGTACTTC.

The rearrangement uses TRBV5-1 and TRBJ2-2, with 11 bases lining up with TRBD2. Per the germline V gene, CDR1 is SGHRS and CDR2 is YFSETQ. The V segment lost 3 bases and the J segment 4 bases; nucleotides outside the gene matches: 8. This CDR3 is built from 17 residues. The CDR3 loop reads CASSSRLAGMVTGELFF. CDR3 coding DNA: TGCGCCAGCAGCTCACGACTAGCGGGAATGGTCACCGGGGAGCTGTTTTTT.